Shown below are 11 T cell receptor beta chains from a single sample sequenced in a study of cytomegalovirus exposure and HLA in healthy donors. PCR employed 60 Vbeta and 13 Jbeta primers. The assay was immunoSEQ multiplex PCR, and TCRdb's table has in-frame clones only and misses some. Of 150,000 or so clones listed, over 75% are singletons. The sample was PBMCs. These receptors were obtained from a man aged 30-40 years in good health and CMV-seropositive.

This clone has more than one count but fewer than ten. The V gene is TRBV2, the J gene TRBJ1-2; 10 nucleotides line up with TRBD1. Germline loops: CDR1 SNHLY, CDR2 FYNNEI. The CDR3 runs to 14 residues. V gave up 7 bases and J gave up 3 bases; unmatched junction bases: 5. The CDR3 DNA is TGTGCCAGCATGCCGGGACAGGGGTACTATGGCTACACCTTC. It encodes CASMPGQGYYGYTF.

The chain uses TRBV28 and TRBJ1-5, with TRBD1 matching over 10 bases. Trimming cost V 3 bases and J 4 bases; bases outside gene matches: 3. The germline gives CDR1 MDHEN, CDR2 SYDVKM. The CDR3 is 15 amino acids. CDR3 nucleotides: TGTGCCAGCAGTTTCCCGGGACAGGGGAATCAGCCCCAGCATTTT. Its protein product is CASSFPGQGNQPQHF.

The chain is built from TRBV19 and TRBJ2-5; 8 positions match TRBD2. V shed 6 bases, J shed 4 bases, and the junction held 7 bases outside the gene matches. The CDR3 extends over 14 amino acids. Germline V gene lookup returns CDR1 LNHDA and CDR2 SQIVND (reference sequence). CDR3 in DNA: TGTGCCAGTAGCCAATCGGGGGGGCGAGAGACCCAGTACTTC. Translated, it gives CASSQSGGRETQYF.

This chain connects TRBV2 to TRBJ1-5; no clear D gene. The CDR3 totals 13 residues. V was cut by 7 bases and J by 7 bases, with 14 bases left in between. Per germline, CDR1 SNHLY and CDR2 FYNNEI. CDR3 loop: CASIGGMGQPQHF. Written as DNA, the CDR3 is TGTGCCAGCATTGGAGGGATGGGCCAGCCCCAGCATTTT.

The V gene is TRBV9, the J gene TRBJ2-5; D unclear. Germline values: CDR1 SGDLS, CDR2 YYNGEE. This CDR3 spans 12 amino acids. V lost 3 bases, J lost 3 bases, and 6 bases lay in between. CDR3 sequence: CASSGNEETQYF. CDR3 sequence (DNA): TGTGCCAGCAGCGGTAATGAAGAGACCCAGTACTTC.

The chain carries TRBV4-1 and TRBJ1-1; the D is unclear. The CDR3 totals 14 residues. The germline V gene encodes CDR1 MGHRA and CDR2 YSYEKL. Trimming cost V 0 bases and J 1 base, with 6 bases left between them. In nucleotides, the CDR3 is TGCGCCAGCAGCCAAGAACGGGAGAACACTGAAGCTTTCTTT. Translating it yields CASSQERENTEAFF.

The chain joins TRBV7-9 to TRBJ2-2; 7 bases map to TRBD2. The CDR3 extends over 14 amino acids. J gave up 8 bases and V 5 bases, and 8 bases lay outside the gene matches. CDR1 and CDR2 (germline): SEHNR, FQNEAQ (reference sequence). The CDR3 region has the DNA TGTGCCAGCAGCCTCTCAGGACTAGATGGGGAGCTGTTTTTT. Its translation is CASSLSGLDGELFF.

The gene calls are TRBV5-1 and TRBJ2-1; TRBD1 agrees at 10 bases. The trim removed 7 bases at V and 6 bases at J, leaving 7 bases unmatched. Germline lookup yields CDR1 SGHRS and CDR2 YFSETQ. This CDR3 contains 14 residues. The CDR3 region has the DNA TGCGCCAGCGCTCCATGGACAGGGGGCAATGAGCAGTTCTTC. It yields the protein CASAPWTGGNEQFF.

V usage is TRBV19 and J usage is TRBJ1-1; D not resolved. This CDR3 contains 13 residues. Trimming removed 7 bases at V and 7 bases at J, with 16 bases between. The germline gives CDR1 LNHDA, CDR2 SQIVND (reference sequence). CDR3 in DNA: TGTGCCAGTATCCACCCCCCGGCGGGTGAAGCTTTCTTT. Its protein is CASIHPPAGEAFF.

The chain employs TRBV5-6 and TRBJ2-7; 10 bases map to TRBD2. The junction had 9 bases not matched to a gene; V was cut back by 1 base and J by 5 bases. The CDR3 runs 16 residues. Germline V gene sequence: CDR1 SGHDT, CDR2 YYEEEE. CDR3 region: CASSLILAGGFDEQYF. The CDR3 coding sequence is TGTGCCAGCAGCTTGATTTTAGCGGGGGGATTCGACGAGCAGTACTTC.

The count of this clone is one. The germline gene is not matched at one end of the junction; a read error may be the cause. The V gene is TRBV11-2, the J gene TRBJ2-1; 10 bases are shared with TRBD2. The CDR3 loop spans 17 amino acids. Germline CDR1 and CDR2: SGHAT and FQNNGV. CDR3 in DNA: TGTGCCAGCAGCTTGGGGTCTAGCGGGGGCCTCCACAATAAGCAGTTCTTC. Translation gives CASSLGSSGGLHNKQFF.